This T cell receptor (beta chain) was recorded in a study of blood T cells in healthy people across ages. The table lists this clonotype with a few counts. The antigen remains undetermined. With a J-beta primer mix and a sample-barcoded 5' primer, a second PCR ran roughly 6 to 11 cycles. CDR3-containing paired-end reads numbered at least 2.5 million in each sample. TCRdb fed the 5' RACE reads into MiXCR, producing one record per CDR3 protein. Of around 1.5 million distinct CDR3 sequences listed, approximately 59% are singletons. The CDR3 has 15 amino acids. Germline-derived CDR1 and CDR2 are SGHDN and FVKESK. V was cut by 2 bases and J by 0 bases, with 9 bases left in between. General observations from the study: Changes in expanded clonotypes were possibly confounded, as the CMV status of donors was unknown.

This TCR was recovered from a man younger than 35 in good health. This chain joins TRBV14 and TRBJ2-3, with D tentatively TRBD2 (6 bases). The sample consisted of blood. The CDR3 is CASSQLSGSTDTQYF. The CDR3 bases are TGTGCCAGCAGCCAACTTAGCGGAAGCACAGATACGCAGTATTTT.